Presented here are 27 T cell receptor beta chains from one specimen sequenced in a study of Graves' ophthalmopathy and Graves' hyperthyroidism. The TCR beta CDR3 regions underwent amplification from RNA transcripts. In the first round, RT-PCR was carried out with HTBI primers, and a multiplex PCR formed the second round. TCRdb re-derived calls from the multiplex PCR reads in MiXCR, one entry per CDR3 protein. The data contain 680,000 or so distinct CDR3 sequences, 22% of them singletons. Sequenced: peripheral blood. These receptors came from a woman younger than 30 with stable Graves' hyperthyroidism. Some clones in this sample may be carry-over from other donors' samples.

The chain couples TRBV12-3 or TRBV12-4 to TRBJ2-7, with D perhaps TRBD1 (6 bases). The CDR3 loop spans 12 amino acids. V was trimmed by 5 bases and J by 8 bases, leaving 13 bases between them. The CDR3 spells CASSPGQRKQYF. For the CDR3, the DNA is TGTGCCAGCAGTCCCGGACAGAGAAAGCAGTACTTC.

This clonotype was seen repeatedly, ten times or more. The V and J genes are TRBV28 and TRBJ1-1, with D uncertain. Germline CDR1 and CDR2: MDHEN and SYDVKM. This CDR3 comprises 12 residues. V lost 6 bases and J lost 11, with 16 bases in between. The CDR3 protein is CASRPGALAAFF. The CDR3 region has the DNA TGTGCCAGCAGGCCCGGCGCCCTTGCCGCTTTCTTT.

This chain joins TRBV12-3 or TRBV12-4 and TRBJ1-2, with 7 bases lining up with TRBD1. This CDR3 has 17 amino acids. V was clipped by 6 bases and J by 3 bases; unmatched bases: 16. The CDR3 DNA reads TGTGCCAGCAGCCCCGGAACAAGACAGGGCCGATACTATGGCTACACCTTC. Translation gives CASSPGTRQGRYYGYTF.

This clonotype was seen a few times. The chain uses TRBV2 and TRBJ1-5; D is perhaps TRBD1 (6 bases). Trimming shortened V by 7 bases and J by 6 bases, and 13 bases separated the two germline ends. The CDR3 has 13 residues. The V gene's germline CDR1 is SNHLY and CDR2 FYNNEI. The CDR3 bases are TGTGCCAGCACGCAGGGGCCGGGTCAGCCCCAGCATTTT. Translating gives CASTQGPGQPQHF.

At least ten counts were recorded for this clonotype. The chain carries TRBV12-3 or TRBV12-4 and TRBJ1-1; D remains unclear. V lost 6 bases to trimming and J lost 4 bases, with 15 bases between them. The CDR3 has 14 residues. The CDR3 nucleotides read TGTGCCAGCAGCCACAATCTAGCAGGCACTGAAGCTTTCTTT. Encoded protein: CASSHNLAGTEAFF.

This clonotype was seen at least ten times. The chain joins TRBV20-1 to TRBJ2-5; TRBD2 agrees at 9 bases. The CDR3 consists of 17 residues. V was pared by 0 bases and J by 2 bases, with 10 bases of the junction left unmatched. Germline loops: CDR1 DFQATT, CDR2 SNEGSKA (reference sequence). The CDR3 loop is CSARDSGSPGVQETQYF. The DNA of the CDR3 is TGCAGTGCTAGAGATAGCGGGAGCCCCGGGGTACAAGAGACCCAGTACTTC.

This rearrangement joins TRBV18 to TRBJ1-6; D unclear. Trimming left V 5 bases short and J 6 bases short, with 14 bases between. Germline-derived CDR1 and CDR2 are KGHSH and LQKENI. The CDR3 has 15 amino acids. This chain's CDR3 is CASSSGLRRNSPLHF. In nucleotides, the CDR3 is TGTGCCAGCTCATCTGGACTTCGTCGTAATTCACCCCTCCACTTT.

This clonotype has at least ten counts. V gene TRBV3-1 combines with J gene TRBJ1-2; D perhaps matches TRBD1 (5 bases). CDR1 is LGHDT and CDR2 is YNNKEL in the germline V gene (reference sequence). V was pared by 4 bases and J by 3 bases, with 15 bases between. This CDR3 is built from 15 residues. CDR3 DNA: TGTGCCAGCAGCCCAACTTGGGACTTTTACTATGGCTACACCTTC. Protein product: CASSPTWDFYYGYTF.

This clonotype came up many times. The rearrangement uses TRBV4-1 and TRBJ1-1, with 11 bases aligning to TRBD1. Germline-derived CDR1 and CDR2 are MGHRA and YSYEKL. Trimming took 5 bases from V and 1 from J; bases not matched to a gene: 6. CDR3 length: 16 residues. This chain's CDR3 is CASSSRTGGSNTEAFF. The CDR3 bases are TGCGCCAGCAGCTCCCGGACAGGGGGCTCGAACACTGAAGCTTTCTTT.

This clonotype appeared a few times. A much larger clone lies a single base off, so this may be a read error. This rearrangement joins TRBV5-1 to TRBJ1-1; 8 bases align to TRBD1. Germline values: CDR1 SGHRS, CDR2 YFSETQ. This CDR3 is 16 amino acids long. The CDR3 is CAGSPEGRQGSTEAFF. CDR3 DNA: TGCGCCGGCAGCCCCGAGGGGAGACAGGGGTCGACTGAAGCTTTCTTT.

This clonotype showed up many times. This chain uses TRBV6-5 with TRBJ2-5; 7 nucleotides agree with TRBD2. After removal of 2 bases from V and 4 bases from J, the junction contained 7 bases not matched to a gene. Germline V CDR1 and CDR2: MNHEY, SVGAGI. The CDR3 is 15 residues long. The CDR3 spells CASSYLGGGGETQYF. DNA for the CDR3: TGTGCCAGCAGTTACCTGGGGGGGGGAGGAGAGACCCAGTACTTC.

This clonotype came up many times. This chain's CDR3 is CASSYTSEGLSETQYF. Here the CDR3 DNA reads TGTGCCAGCAGTTATACGAGCGAGGGACTAAGCGAGACCCAGTACTTC. The rearrangement links TRBV6-5 to TRBJ2-5; TRBD2 matches at 7 bases. J lost 5 bases, V lost 3 bases, and 12 bases had no gene match. CDR3 length: 16 residues. CDR1 is MNHEY, CDR2 SVGAGI, per germline.

This clonotype was counted a single time. J is TRBJ2-2 and V is TRBV6-1, with 7 bases that match TRBD1. CDR3 length: 14 residues. Trimming cost V 6 bases and J 6 bases; bases outside gene matches: 7. Germline V gene lookup returns CDR1 MNHNS and CDR2 SASEGT. This chain's CDR3 is CASRAGTESGELFF. CDR3 coding DNA: TGTGCCAGCAGGGCCGGGACAGAGTCCGGGGAGCTGTTTTTT.

This clonotype has a count of ten or more. V is TRBV6-1 and J is TRBJ1-1; D unclear. Trimming shortened V by 6 bases and J by 1 base, and 9 bases separated the two germline ends. Germline-derived CDR1 and CDR2 are MNHNS and SASEGT. The CDR3 totals 13 residues. CDR3 amino acids: CASRFTKNTEAFF. The CDR3, as DNA: TGTGCCAGCAGATTTACAAAGAACACTGAAGCTTTCTTT.

This clonotype came up many times. This rearrangement joins TRBV6-2 or TRBV6-3 to TRBJ2-7; 11 bases align to TRBD1. The germline V gene has CDR1 MNHEY and CDR2 SVGEGT. V gave up 6 bases and J gave up 5 bases; unmatched junction bases: 9. This CDR3 is 15 amino acids long. The CDR3 protein is CASSPGTGGSHEQYF. Here the CDR3 DNA reads TGTGCCAGCAGCCCGGGGACAGGGGGGAGCCACGAGCAGTACTTC.

In the case of this clonotype: The final CDR3 position lacks the conserved phenylalanine or tryptophan, pointing to a likely read error. The rearrangement joins TRBV6-1 to TRBJ2-7, with TRBD1 identical over 7 bases. Looked up from germline, CDR1 is MNHNS and CDR2 is SASEGT. CDR3 length: 16 residues. The CDR3: CASSDLLRDSSYDQYL. The CDR3, as DNA: TGTGCCAGCAGTGATCTCCTTCGGGACAGTTCCTACGATCAGTACCTC.

There are many counts of this clonotype. CDR3 sequence reads: CATGTGLPPTYGYTF. DNA for the CDR3: TGTGCTACCGGGACAGGGTTACCCCCAACCTATGGCTACACCTTC. The gene calls are TRBV10-3 and TRBJ1-2, with TRBD1 matching 9 bases. This CDR3 region has 15 residues. Germline values: CDR1 ENHRY, CDR2 SYGVKD.

This clonotype was recorded a few times. The chain links TRBV28 to TRBJ2-7; the D gene is possibly TRBD1 (6 bases). Germline V gene sequence: CDR1 MDHEN, CDR2 SYDVKM. CDR3 length: 13 amino acids. V dropped 7 bases and J dropped 5 bases, with 15 bases sitting between them. The CDR3 DNA reads as TGTGCCAGCAAAGGGGGAAATAGGGACGAGCAGTACTTC. Protein sequence: CASKGGNRDEQYF.

This clonotype was observed at least ten times. The chain is built from TRBV6-1 and TRBJ1-2; 8 bases fit TRBD1. The CDR3 contains 14 residues. Looked up from germline, CDR1 is MNHNS and CDR2 is SASEGT. V lost 3 bases to trimming and J lost 2 bases; unmatched junction nucleotides: 2. The DNA for the CDR3 is TGTGCCAGCAGTGACAGGGGGCGAAACTATGGCTACACCTTC. It codes for CASSDRGRNYGYTF.

This clonotype was observed many times. The V and J genes are TRBV19 and TRBJ2-4; D gene unclear. The germline V gene encodes CDR1 LNHDA and CDR2 SQIVND (reference sequence). Trimming shortened V by 5 bases and J by 1 base, and 6 bases separated the two germline ends. This CDR3 contains 13 residues. The DNA of the CDR3 is TGTGCCAGTAGTTTTCAGGCCAAAAACATTCAGTACTTC. It codes for CASSFQAKNIQYF. Full variable domain (remainder filled in from reference TRBV19 and TRBJ2-4): DGGITQSPKYLFRKEGQNVTLSCEQNLNHDAMYWYRQDPGQGLRLIYYSQIVNDFQKGDIAEGYSVSREKKESFPLTVTSAQKNPTAFYLCASSFQAKNIQYFGAGTRLSVL.

This clonotype was seen ten or more times. The chain links TRBV27 to TRBJ2-5; no clear D. CDR3 length equals 10 residues. Trimming left V 8 bases short and J 4 bases short, with 5 bases between. The germline gives CDR1 MNHEY, CDR2 SMNVEV (reference sequence). The CDR3 bases are TGTGCCAGCGGAGCAGAGACCCAGTACTTC. As protein: CASGAETQYF.

The table lists this clonotype with many counts. CDR3 nucleotide sequence: TGCAGTGCTAATAGCGGGAGTGACGCGGAGACCCAGTACTTC. Translating gives CSANSGSDAETQYF. This chain links TRBV20-1 with TRBJ2-5, with 9 bases that match TRBD2. V was clipped by 4 bases and J by 5 bases; unmatched bases: 8. The CDR3 runs 14 residues. Germline CDR1 reads DFQATT; CDR2 reads SNEGSKA (reference sequence).

This clonotype came up many times. V and J are TRBV4-1 and TRBJ1-1; unclear D gene. The germline CDR1 and CDR2 sequences are MGHRA and YSYEKL. V lost 0 bases and J lost 0, with 11 bases in between. The CDR3 length is 16 residues. The CDR3, as DNA: TGCGCCAGCAGCCAAGATGGCCCCCTGCTGAACACTGAAGCTTTCTTT. The encoded protein is CASSQDGPLLNTEAFF.

This clonotype has at least ten counts. V and J are TRBV12-3 or TRBV12-4 and TRBJ1-5; unclear D gene. CDR3 length: 15 amino acids. V was trimmed by 5 bases and J by 2 bases, leaving 13 bases between them. This CDR3 reads CASSPLDWGNQPQHF. The CDR3, as DNA: TGTGCCAGCAGTCCCCTGGACTGGGGCAATCAGCCCCAGCATTTT.

This clonotype was recorded many times. The gene calls are TRBV5-5 and TRBJ1-5, with D maybe TRBD1 (5 bases). The V gene lost 4 bases and the J gene lost 3 bases, with 8 bases spanning the gap. Looked up from germline, CDR1 is SGHKS and CDR2 is YYEKEE (reference sequence). This CDR3 region has 13 residues. The CDR3 spells CASSKGNNQPQHF. Here the CDR3 DNA reads TGTGCCAGCAGCAAGGGGAACAATCAGCCCCAGCATTTT.

This clonotype was detected many times. The chain is built from TRBV19 and TRBJ1-1, with TRBD1 as a possible D gene (6 bases). V dropped 4 bases and J dropped 4 bases, with 13 bases sitting between them. The CDR3 covers 14 residues. CDR1 is LNHDA and CDR2 is SQIVND in the germline V gene (reference sequence). CDR3 region: CASSTRGGGTEAFF. CDR3 nucleotide sequence: TGTGCCAGTAGTACGAGAGGGGGGGGCACTGAAGCTTTCTTT.

This clonotype was seen a few times. The chain combines TRBV7-2 with TRBJ1-6; a possible D gene is TRBD1 (5 bases). V gave up 5 bases and J gave up 0 bases, with 11 bases separating them. Germline-derived CDR1 and CDR2 are SGHTA and FQGNSA. This CDR3 spans 16 amino acids. The CDR3 here is CASSPEGSSYNSPLHF. CDR3 nucleotide sequence: TGTGCCAGCAGCCCAGAGGGGAGCTCCTATAATTCACCCCTCCACTTT.